The next 11 T cell receptor beta chains were all read from a single sample in a study of human T cells and chemical hapten exposure. TCRdb redid the calling of the RACE reads with MiXCR, one entry per CDR3 protein. The table lists 350,000 to 450,000 distinct CDR3 sequences, approximately 5% of them singletons, with around 2.6% in the top ten. Time point denoted: pre-sensitization, week 0. Treatment in this sample: therapeutic diphenylcyclopropenone sensitization with weekly scalp DPC. The material was whole blood, obtained in connection with sensitization to the hapten diphenylcyclopropenone (DPC). The receptors here all came from a woman aged 50 to 60 with alopecia areata. Some clones in this sample may be carry-over from other donors' samples.

This clonotype was seen a few times. CDR3 coding DNA: TGTGCCAGCAGCCAAGCCAGGGATCTTTCACCCCTCCACTTT. As protein: CASSQARDLSPLHF. The J gene is TRBJ1-6, the V gene TRBV3-1; tentative D call: TRBD1 (5 bases). The CDR3 contains 14 residues. Germline V gene lookup returns CDR1 LGHDT and CDR2 YNNKEL (reference sequence). With 1 base removed from V and 9 bases from J, the gap between germline ends came to 10 bases.

This sequence joins TRBV25-1 and TRBJ1-6; D gene ambiguous. The V gene's germline CDR1 is MGHDK and CDR2 SYGVNS. This CDR3 is built from 13 residues. V gave up 7 bases and J gave up 4 bases, with 8 bases separating them. Here the CDR3 DNA reads TGTGCCAGCAAGCGGGCATATAATTCACCCCTCCACTTT. Translation gives CASKRAYNSPLHF.

This clonotype was seen many times. The chain uses TRBV12-3 or TRBV12-4 and TRBJ2-1; 8 bases are a match to TRBD2. The junction had 7 bases not matched to a gene; V was cut back by 10 bases and J by 2 bases. The CDR3 extends over 14 amino acids. This chain's CDR3 is CAILAGLAYNEQFF. In DNA form, the CDR3 reads TGTGCCATCCTAGCGGGTCTCGCCTACAATGAGCAGTTCTTC.

This clonotype was recorded at least ten times. The chain has TRBV7-9 and TRBJ2-7, with TRBD1 identical over 7 bases. The ends lost 5 bases at V and 5 bases at J; junction bases unmatched: 12. Germline loops: CDR1 SEHNR, CDR2 FQNEAQ (reference sequence). The CDR3 sequence is 15 residues long. CDR3 nucleotides: TGTGCCAGCAGCCCAGTAGACAGGGAACGGCACGAGCAGTACTTC. Residues: CASSPVDRERHEQYF.

This clonotype has a count of ten or more. The chain employs TRBV14 and TRBJ2-3; 7 bases align to TRBD2. Germline lookup yields CDR1 SGHDN and CDR2 FVKESK. The CDR3 totals 16 residues. V dropped 5 bases and J dropped 1; count of bases not matched to a gene: 9. The CDR3 loop is CASSFGLVRGTDTQYF. CDR3 in DNA: TGTGCCAGCAGCTTCGGACTAGTTCGCGGCACAGATACGCAGTATTTT.

This clonotype came up many times. J is TRBJ2-4 and V is TRBV6-1; D gene unclear. V lost 4 bases, J lost 0 bases, and 13 bases lay in between. The germline CDR1 and CDR2 sequences are MNHNS and SASEGT. CDR3 length equals 16 residues. The CDR3 protein is CASSAGPVLAKNIQYF. The DNA of the CDR3 is TGTGCCAGCAGTGCAGGCCCCGTGTTAGCCAAAAACATTCAGTACTTC.

The CDR3 loop reads CASKDPGTAYEQYF. CDR3 in DNA: TGTGCCAGCAAAGACCCCGGGACAGCCTACGAGCAGTACTTC. The J gene is TRBJ2-7, the V gene TRBV28; the match to TRBD1 covers 7 bases. Trimming cost V 7 bases and J 2 bases; bases outside gene matches: 8. Per germline, CDR1 MDHEN and CDR2 SYDVKM. The CDR3 consists of 14 residues. Filled out from reference TRBV28 and TRBJ2-7, the complete variable domain reads DVKVTQSSRYLVKRTGEKVFLECVQDMDHENMFWYRQDPGLGLRLIYFSYDVKMKEKGDIPEGYSVSREKKERFSLILESASTNQTSMYLCASKDPGTAYEQYFGPGTRLTVT.

In its sample, this clonotype was seen a few times. The chain couples TRBV11-2 to TRBJ1-1; D ambiguous. CDR1 and CDR2 from the germline V gene are SGHAT and FQNNGV. V dropped 4 bases and J dropped 1 base, with 16 bases sitting between them. The CDR3 is 16 amino acids. CDR3 in amino acids: CASSYIKLRRNTEAFF. CDR3 bases: TGTGCCAGCAGCTACATTAAATTAAGAAGGAACACTGAAGCTTTCTTT.

The chain combines TRBV3-1 with TRBJ2-4, with D hard to call. The CDR3 length is 15 residues. Germline V gene sequence: CDR1 LGHDT, CDR2 YNNKEL (reference sequence). Deletions cut 0 bases from V and 3 bases from J, with 9 bases between. The CDR3 bases are TGTGCCAGCAGCCAAGAGGCTCTCCGCAAAAACATTCAGTACTTC. Translation: CASSQEALRKNIQYF.

The sample holds many counts of this clonotype. This rearrangement joins TRBV5-8 to TRBJ1-5, with unresolved D. Germline assignment: CDR1 SGHTS and CDR2 YDEGEE. V lost 0 bases to trimming and J lost 0 bases, with 10 bases between them. The CDR3 is 16 residues long. The CDR3 coding sequence is TGTGCCAGCAGCTTGGATAGCCTTTATAGCAATCAGCCCCAGCATTTT. This gives the protein CASSLDSLYSNQPQHF.

This clonotype was seen ten or more times. The V gene is TRBV5-6, the J gene TRBJ2-7, with 11 bases aligning to TRBD1. This CDR3 spans 16 amino acids. V was clipped by 4 bases and J by 6 bases; unmatched bases: 12. Germline V gene data show CDR1 as SGHDT and CDR2 as YYEEEE. In DNA, the CDR3 is TGTGCCAGCAGCCGGAAGACCGGGACAGGGGGAAGCGAGCAGTACTTC. Protein product: CASSRKTGTGGSEQYF.